These 28 T cell receptor beta chains originate from one sample sequenced in a study of CD8+ T cells in alopecia areata. Extraction and reverse transcription of RNA yielded cDNA as the sequencing template. Profiling relied on immunoSEQ multiplex PCR, and the TCRdb table lists in-frame clones only, not all of them. This table has more than 110,000 clones, 45% to 60% appearing once. Treatment of the sample: oral pan-JAK inhibitor, 5-10 mg twice daily. The material was CD8+ T cells sorted from blood, obtained at week 4, from a patient treated with tofacitinib. These receptors all come from a human donor with alopecia areata.

To note about this clone: One base away lies a much larger clone, so this may be a sequencing read error. The same CDR3 can be traced to other DNA sequences in this sample. This chain connects TRBV25-1 to TRBJ2-7; no clear D. With 4 bases removed from V and 4 bases from J, the gap between germline ends came to 5 bases. There are 11 residues in the CDR3. From germline, CDR1 is MGHDK and CDR2 SYGVNS. CDR3 amino acids: CASSGAYEQYF. The CDR3, as DNA: TGTGCCAGCAGTGGAGCGTACGAGCAGTACTTC.

The V call is TRBV7-2, the J call TRBJ2-7, with D perhaps matching TRBD2 (5 bases). CDR1 is SGHTA and CDR2 is FQGNSA in the germline V gene. The V gene lost 3 bases and the J gene lost 5 bases, with 26 bases spanning the gap. The CDR3 sequence is 18 residues long. As DNA, the CDR3 is TGTGCCAGCAGCTTCTCACCACTAGGCCAAGAAATAGGCCACGAGCAGTACTTC. This encodes CASSFSPLGQEIGHEQYF.

The chain is built from TRBV30 and TRBJ2-3, with D tentatively TRBD2 (6 bases). Trimming cost V 0 bases and J 5 bases, with 18 bases left between them. The CDR3 has 16 amino acids. CDR1 and CDR2 from the germline V gene are GTSNPN and SVGIG (reference sequence). The CDR3 DNA follows: TGTGCCTGGAGTGTTTCTCGCGGCGGGGAAATAGATACGCAGTATTTT. As protein: CAWSVSRGGEIDTQYF.

The chain is built from TRBV1 and TRBJ1-1; the table's TRBD1 call for D was not verified on the DNA. TRBV1 is given as a pseudogene. This CDR3 contains 12 residues. The CDR3 nucleotides read TGCACCAGCAGACGCAGGGCAGGTGAAGCTTTCTTT. Amino acid sequence: CTSRRRAGEAFF.

This chain connects TRBV2 to TRBJ2-5; D is undetermined. The CDR3 runs 12 residues. Trimming removed 4 bases at V and 5 bases at J, with 8 bases between. Germline lookup yields CDR1 SNHLY and CDR2 FYNNEI. For the CDR3, the DNA is TGTGCCAGCAGTGGGACCTGGGAGACCCAGTACTTC. Encoded protein: CASSGTWETQYF.

By share, this clone ranks as medium-sized. This chain joins TRBV21-1 and TRBJ2-3; TRBD2 is the table's D call, not checked against the DNA. TRBV21-1 is an annotated pseudogene. The CDR3 consists of 17 residues. CDR3 in DNA: TGTGCCAGCAGCAAAAAGGGACTAGCGGGGGTTACAGATACGCAGTATTTT. Translation gives CASSKKGLAGVTDTQYF.

This CDR3 reads CASSPGPGGQGNEKLFF. The DNA for the CDR3 is TGTGCCAGCAGTCCTGGCCCGGGGGGACAGGGGAATGAAAAACTGTTTTTT. This chain connects TRBV27 to TRBJ1-4, with 10 bases matching TRBD1. Germline loops: CDR1 MNHEY, CDR2 SMNVEV (reference sequence). J was trimmed by 5 bases and V by 5 bases; bases with no gene match: 11. CDR3 size: 17 residues.

The chain couples TRBV15 to TRBJ1-1; tentatively, D is TRBD1 (6 bases). Germline CDR1 and CDR2: LNHNV and YYDKDF (reference sequence). This CDR3 region has 12 residues. V was trimmed by 8 bases and J by 1 base, leaving 8 bases between them. The CDR3 loop reads CATGGGNTEAFF. Written as DNA, the CDR3 is TGTGCCACCGGGGGCGGGAACACTGAAGCTTTCTTT.

This clone was seen a handful of times. The chain links TRBV5-1 to TRBJ2-2; no definite D call. Trimming removed 0 bases at V and 4 bases at J, with 7 bases between. The germline CDR1 and CDR2 sequences are SGHRS and YFSETQ. This CDR3 is built from 14 residues. The CDR3: CASSLASVTGELFF. CDR3 nucleotides: TGCGCCAGCAGCTTGGCCTCCGTCACCGGGGAGCTGTTTTTT.

V usage is TRBV7-9 and J usage is TRBJ2-7; maybe TRBD1 (6 bases). V was clipped by 8 bases and J by 6 bases, with 8 bases between them. Looked up from germline, CDR1 is SEHNR and CDR2 is FQNEAQ (reference sequence). CDR3 length: 10 amino acids. Here the CDR3 DNA reads TGTGCCAGCGGGGGCCCCGAGCAGTACTTC. Translated, it gives CASGGPEQYF.

The V and J genes are TRBV7-9 and TRBJ1-1; TRBD1 matches at 7 bases. The CDR3 is 14 residues long. Germline loops: CDR1 SEHNR, CDR2 FQNEAQ (reference sequence). V dropped 5 bases and J dropped 6; count of bases not matched to a gene: 9. CDR3 loop: CASSPTGSSAEAFF. DNA for the CDR3: TGTGCCAGCAGCCCGACAGGGAGTTCTGCTGAAGCTTTCTTT.

V is TRBV14 and J is TRBJ1-6; no definite D call. The germline V gene encodes CDR1 SGHDN and CDR2 FVKESK. The V and J ends lost 0 bases and 9 bases respectively, with 15 bases between them. This CDR3 contains 16 residues. CDR3 sequence (DNA): TGTGCCAGCAGCCAAGACGTCTTCTTAGGTAGTTCACCCCTCCACTTT. This codes for CASSQDVFLGSSPLHF.

The V gene is TRBV4-1, the J gene TRBJ1-2; unclear D gene. Trimming removed 3 bases from V and 10 bases from J, with 9 bases in between. CDR1 and CDR2 from the germline V gene are MGHRA and YSYEKL. The CDR3 runs to 11 residues. The CDR3: CASSHATSYTF. The CDR3 bases are TGCGCCAGCAGCCACGCGACATCCTACACCTTC.

This rearrangement joins TRBV10-2 to TRBJ1-4; 7 bases fit TRBD1. Germline V gene sequence: CDR1 WSHSY, CDR2 SAAADI. With V trimmed by 4 bases and J by 2 bases, 1 base remained unmatched. CDR3 length equals 14 residues. CDR3 nucleotides: TGCGCCAGCAGTGCGACAGGGACTAATGAAAAACTGTTTTTT. Translation: CASSATGTNEKLFF.

The CDR3 DNA reads TGTGCCAGCAGTCCTCTACGTGGCGCCTACGAGCAGTACTTC. Translation: CASSPLRGAYEQYF. V and J are TRBV27 and TRBJ2-7; no clear D. V lost 5 bases, J lost 2 bases, and 13 bases lay in between. Germline CDR1 is MNHEY and CDR2 is SMNVEV (reference sequence). The CDR3 is made up of 14 amino acids.

This clone has a handful of counts. The V call is TRBV27, the J call TRBJ2-3, with 8 bases fitting TRBD1. V shed 5 bases, J shed 1 base, and the junction held 8 bases outside the gene matches. In germline, CDR1 is MNHEY, CDR2 SMNVEV (reference sequence). This CDR3 comprises 16 residues. CDR3 in DNA: TGTGCCAGCAGTGGCCGGACAGGGCAAGGCACAGATACGCAGTATTTT. It translates to CASSGRTGQGTDTQYF.

This rearrangement joins TRBV19 to TRBJ1-1; no clear D gene. Per the germline V gene, CDR1 is LNHDA and CDR2 is SQIVND (reference sequence). CDR3 size: 13 residues. This CDR3 reads CPGLRHMNTEAFF. The CDR3, as DNA: TGTCCCGGTCTCCGCCATATGAACACTGAAGCTTTCTTT.

The chain links TRBV11-3 to TRBJ2-3, with D tentatively TRBD1 (5 bases). The CDR3 has 15 residues. CDR1 and CDR2 (germline): SGHNT, YENEEA. The ends were cut back, 8 bases at V and 2 bases at J, with 17 bases in the middle. The DNA of the CDR3 is TGTGCCAGCGGCTGGGGCGTGGGAAACACAGATACGCAGTATTTT. This sequence encodes CASGWGVGNTDTQYF.

The chain uses TRBV10-2 and TRBJ2-2; 10 bases fit TRBD2. This CDR3 region has 16 residues. The V and J ends lost 4 bases and 5 bases, in that order; junction bases with no gene match: 7. CDR1 is WSHSY and CDR2 is SAAADI in the germline V gene. The CDR3 region has the DNA TGCGCCAGCAGTGCCCCACTAGCGGGGCTAACCGGGGAGCTGTTTTTT. It specifies CASSAPLAGLTGELFF.

The chain uses TRBV7-9 and TRBJ1-1; D remains unclear. Germline values: CDR1 SEHNR, CDR2 FQNEAQ (reference sequence). The ends were cut back, 1 base at V and 8 bases at J, with 14 bases in the middle. The CDR3 is made up of 14 amino acids. CDR3 amino acids: CASSLGGPQTEAFF. CDR3 nucleotide sequence: TGTGCCAGCAGCTTAGGTGGGCCCCAAACCGAAGCTTTCTTT.

The CDR3 region has the DNA TGTGCCAGCAAGGTCTCGGGGGAGGACGAGCAGTACTTC. Its translation: CASKVSGEDEQYF. The rearrangement joins TRBV27 to TRBJ2-7, with a weak D call TRBD2 (6 bases). The germline V and J ends were trimmed by 7 bases and 5 bases, with 15 bases remaining between them. The germline gives CDR1 MNHEY, CDR2 SMNVEV (reference sequence). The CDR3 sequence is 13 residues long.

The chain carries TRBV10-3 and TRBJ2-5, with TRBD1 matching over 9 bases. After removal of 4 bases from V and 4 bases from J, the junction contained 4 bases not matched to a gene. CDR1 is ENHRY and CDR2 is SYGVKD in the germline V gene. The CDR3 has 14 amino acids. CDR3: CAISGTGDPETQYF. For the CDR3, the DNA is TGTGCCATCAGTGGGACAGGGGATCCAGAGACCCAGTACTTC.

V is TRBV27 and J is TRBJ2-5; 11 positions agree with TRBD2. The CDR3 extends over 17 amino acids. CDR1 is MNHEY, CDR2 SMNVEV, per germline (reference sequence). Unmatched junction bases numbered 11, after V lost 6 bases and J lost 2 bases. The CDR3 here is CASSSLRLAGSQETQYF. The CDR3 coding sequence is TGTGCCAGCAGCTCCCTTCGACTAGCGGGGAGTCAAGAGACCCAGTACTTC.

This clone was observed once. The rearrangement links TRBV5-6 to TRBJ1-2; 7 nucleotides match TRBD1. Germline V gives CDR1 SGHDT, CDR2 YYEEEE. The CDR3 has 14 amino acids. V was pared by 6 bases and J by 8 bases, with 13 bases of the junction left unmatched. The CDR3 is CASTPGQHNGGYTF. The CDR3 DNA sequence: TGTGCCAGCACCCCGGGACAGCACAATGGCGGCTACACCTTC.

The chain recombines TRBV6-6 with TRBJ1-5; TRBD1 might be the D (5 bases). Trimming left V 7 bases short and J 4 bases short, with 14 bases between. Germline V gene lookup returns CDR1 MNHNY and CDR2 SVGAGI (reference sequence). The CDR3 has 14 residues. CDR3 bases: TGTGCCAGCACCTGGGGGGTCCGGAATCAGCCCCAGCATTTT. Translation: CASTWGVRNQPQHF.

The genes are TRBV6-5 and TRBJ1-1; D uncertain. The CDR3 contains 14 residues. The ends were cut back, 2 bases at V and 6 bases at J, with 13 bases in the middle. Germline assignment: CDR1 MNHEY and CDR2 SVGAGI. CDR3 bases: TGTGCCAGCAGTTACCACACCATTGGCGCTGAAGCTTTCTTT. Amino acid sequence: CASSYHTIGAEAFF.

The sample holds one count of this clone. The V gene is TRBV2, the J gene TRBJ2-6; the D gene is possibly TRBD1 (5 bases). Germline V lookup: CDR1 SNHLY, CDR2 FYNNEI. V was pared by 7 bases and J by 4 bases, with 14 bases between. The CDR3 extends over 15 amino acids. The CDR3 region is CASILTARGANVLTF. CDR3 in DNA: TGTGCCAGCATTCTGACAGCTCGGGGGGCCAACGTCCTGACTTTC.

This rearrangement joins TRBV27 to TRBJ1-1; D remains unclear. CDR1 is MNHEY and CDR2 is SMNVEV in the germline V gene (reference sequence). Trimming took 9 bases from V and 1 from J, leaving 6 bases between them. The CDR3 sequence is 11 residues long. The CDR3 protein is CASTGNTEAFF. The CDR3, as DNA: TGTGCCAGTACGGGGAACACTGAAGCTTTCTTT.